This TCR beta chain was identified in a study of human versus mouse CDR3 diversity and MHC coevolution. Study in general: Each sample yielded about 0.6 x 10^7 to 1.6 x 10^7 valid reads. Study conclusions and caveats: Among all groups, two of three human donors showed least clonal inequality.

Points on this clone: Antigen: not known.

The table came from immunoSEQ multiplex PCR; TCRdb's copy has only in-frame clones and leaves some out. The sample has about 81,000 clones; around 93% are singletons. Per germline, CDR1 SGHTS and CDR2 YDEGEE. With V trimmed by 4 bases and J by 4 bases, 8 bases remained unmatched. The CDR3 runs to 15 residues. The TCR sequence derives from a person between 25 and 75 years old in good health. V and J are TRBV5-8 and TRBJ1-5, with 7 positions matching TRBD1. Sequenced material: naive CD4+ T cells from blood. Documented subset: CD45RO-negative CD62L-positive naive CD4 T cells. CDR3 bases: TGTGCCAGCAGCCCGGGCGGGACAGTGAATCAGCCCCAGCATTTT. This translates into CASSPGGTVNQPQHF.